The 20 T cell receptor beta chains given below trace back to one sample, sequenced in a study of shared clonotypes between healthy human individuals. Libraries were prepared by immunoSEQ multiplex PCR; TCRdb keeps only in-frame clonotypes and omits some of them. The table lists about 820,000 clones, about 91% of them singletons. CD45RO-negative cells were positively selected for CCR7, leaving out terminally differentiated effector memory CD45RA+ cells. Sequenced sample: naive CD8+ T cells sorted from blood. Receptors originate from a man aged 25 to 40 in good health.

As DNA, the CDR3 is TGTGCCAGTAGTCCCGGGGACTTGAACACTGAAGCTTTCTTT. It encodes CASSPGDLNTEAFF. The gene calls are TRBV19 and TRBJ1-1; weak D call: TRBD1 (5 bases). CDR1 LNHDA and CDR2 SQIVND come from the germline V gene (reference sequence). The V and J ends lost 5 bases and 0 bases respectively, with 10 bases between them. This CDR3 has 14 residues. The whole variable domain, filled in from reference TRBV19 and TRBJ1-1, reads DGGITQSPKYLFRKEGQNVTLSCEQNLNHDAMYWYRQDPGQGLRLIYYSQIVNDFQKGDIAEGYSVSREKKESFPLTVTSAQKNPTAFYLCASSPGDLNTEAFFGQGTRLTVV.

The chain carries TRBV5-4 and TRBJ2-2, with D maybe TRBD1 (5 bases). CDR3 size: 15 residues. V was trimmed by 2 bases and J by 2 bases, leaving 10 bases between them. Germline V CDR1 and CDR2: SGHNT, YYREEE (reference sequence). The CDR3 here is CASSLDSLNTGELFF. In DNA, the CDR3 is TGTGCCAGCAGCTTAGACAGCCTAAACACCGGGGAGCTGTTTTTT.

V is TRBV27 and J is TRBJ2-7, with TRBD2 matching 15 bases. This CDR3 is built from 18 residues. J lost 1 base, V lost 5 bases, and 9 bases had no gene match. The germline CDR1 and CDR2 sequences are MNHEY and SMNVEV (reference sequence). CDR3 DNA sequence: TGTGCCAGCAGTCTGAGGACTAGCGGGAGGGCCTTTTCCTACGAGCAGTACTTC. Translating gives CASSLRTSGRAFSYEQYF.

In the case of this clone: The same CDR3 also results from other DNA sequences found in this sample. J is TRBJ1-5 and V is TRBV28, with TRBD1 as a possible D gene (5 bases). Trimming removed 3 bases at V and 3 bases at J, with 9 bases between. The CDR3 is 14 residues long. From germline, CDR1 is MDHEN and CDR2 SYDVKM. CDR3 residues: CASSLRGTNQPQHF. The CDR3 DNA is TGTGCCAGCAGTTTGCGGGGGACCAATCAGCCCCAGCATTTT.

This clone was seen only once. The CDR3 DNA reads as TGTGCCAGTAACCCGTTCATCGCGAGGGACCAAAACTATGGCTACACCTTC. It yields the protein CASNPFIARDQNYGYTF. The rearrangement joins TRBV28 to TRBJ1-2; maybe TRBD1 (5 bases). This CDR3 has 17 amino acids. Germline-derived CDR1 and CDR2 are MDHEN and SYDVKM. The germline V and J ends were trimmed by 9 bases and 2 bases, with 25 bases remaining between them.

This clone was detected only once. The chain carries TRBV4-1 and TRBJ2-1, with D possibly called TRBD1 or TRBD2 (5 bases each). CDR1 is MGHRA, CDR2 YSYEKL, per germline. V was clipped by 0 bases and J by 3 bases, with 15 bases between them. This CDR3 is built from 17 residues. CDR3 loop: CASSQDRTGLNYNEQFF. The CDR3 region has the DNA TGCGCCAGCAGCCAAGATCGAACGGGGCTTAACTACAATGAGCAGTTCTTC.

The gene calls are TRBV13 and TRBJ2-7; a possible D gene is TRBD1 (5 bases). This CDR3 region has 14 residues. From germline, CDR1 is PRHDT and CDR2 FYEKMQ (reference sequence). V lost 5 bases to trimming and J lost 5 bases, with 16 bases between them. The CDR3, as DNA: TGTGCCAGCAGCGTATCTGTTGGGGCCCACGAGCAGTACTTC. The encoded protein is CASSVSVGAHEQYF.

The V gene is TRBV29-1, the J gene TRBJ1-3; TRBD1 might be the D (5 bases). The germline V gene has CDR1 SQVTM and CDR2 ANQGSEA. The CDR3 runs to 17 residues. The ends were cut back, 5 bases at V and 0 bases at J, with 20 bases in the middle. The CDR3 protein is CSVLFAGGGSSGNTIYF. CDR3 DNA sequence: TGCAGCGTTCTTTTTGCGGGGGGAGGATCCTCTGGAAACACCATATATTTT. The variable domain in full, with the rest retrieved from reference TRBV29-1 and TRBJ1-3, is SAVISQKPSRDICQRGTSLTIQCQVDSQVTMMFWYRQQPGQSLTLIATANQGSEATYESGFVIDKFPISRPNLTFSTLTVSNMSPEDSSIYLCSVLFAGGGSSGNTIYFGEGSWLTVV.

The rearrangement uses TRBV7-6 and TRBJ2-5, with D possibly being TRBD1 (6 bases). CDR1 and CDR2 from the germline V gene are SGHVS and FNYEAQ. V was trimmed by 1 base and J by 1 base, leaving 16 bases between them. The CDR3 has 17 amino acids. CDR3 DNA: TGTGCCAGCAGCTTAGGTCCGGACAGCCAGCTCCAAGAGACCCAGTACTTC. Translation: CASSLGPDSQLQETQYF.

As concerns this clone: This sample includes further DNA sequences coding for the same CDR3. J is TRBJ2-7 and V is TRBV5-6; D unresolved. Trimming pared 3 bases from V and 0 bases from J, leaving 4 bases between. The CDR3 sequence is 12 residues long. The germline gives CDR1 SGHDT, CDR2 YYEEEE. The CDR3 sequence: CASSWDSYEQYF. DNA of the CDR3: TGTGCCAGCAGCTGGGACTCCTACGAGCAGTACTTC.

This clone is a singleton in its sample. CDR3 region: CASSTTGGSYGYTF. The CDR3 DNA sequence: TGCGCCAGCAGCACAACCGGGGGGAGCTATGGCTACACCTTC. The V call is TRBV5-1, the J call TRBJ1-2, with a possible D match to TRBD1 (5 bases). Per germline, CDR1 SGHRS and CDR2 YFSETQ. V dropped 4 bases and J dropped 4 bases, with 14 bases sitting between them. The CDR3 contains 14 residues.

The J gene is TRBJ1-1, the V gene TRBV5-5; 7 bases are a match to TRBD1. The V gene end was trimmed by 2 bases and the J gene end by 3 bases; junction bases not matched to a gene: 4. The CDR3 consists of 14 residues. Germline V gene lookup returns CDR1 SGHKS and CDR2 YYEKEE (reference sequence). This CDR3 reads CASSLTGVDTEAFF. CDR3 nucleotides: TGTGCCAGCAGCTTAACAGGGGTCGACACTGAAGCTTTCTTT.

V and J are TRBV10-3 and TRBJ2-3, with 8 nucleotides matching TRBD2. Germline CDR1 is ENHRY and CDR2 is SYGVKD. J lost 3 bases, V lost 2 bases, and 4 bases had no gene match. The length of the CDR3 is 15 residues. CDR3 protein: CAISESGSRTDTQYF. The DNA of the CDR3 is TGTGCCATCAGTGAGAGCGGGAGTAGGACAGATACGCAGTATTTT.

The rearrangement links TRBV19 to TRBJ2-1; D is possibly TRBD2 (6 bases). The V gene lost 3 bases and the J gene lost 4 bases, with 13 bases spanning the gap. Germline values: CDR1 LNHDA, CDR2 SQIVND (reference sequence). The CDR3 covers 15 residues. CDR3 loop: CASSIGSSGYNEQFF. The CDR3 nucleotides read TGTGCCAGTAGTATCGGGAGTTCCGGATACAATGAGCAGTTCTTC.

As regards this clone: Other DNA variants within this sample encode the same CDR3. This sequence joins TRBV5-5 and TRBJ2-7; 8 nucleotides match TRBD2. Germline loops: CDR1 SGHKS, CDR2 YYEKEE (reference sequence). V trimming: 0 bases; J trimming: 2 bases; junction bases outside the gene matches: 1. The CDR3 has 14 amino acids. The CDR3 reads CASSLGGGTYEQYF. CDR3 DNA sequence: TGTGCCAGCAGCTTGGGCGGGGGGACCTACGAGCAGTACTTC.

The chain links TRBV19 to TRBJ1-1, with TRBD1 identical over 7 bases. The V gene end was trimmed by 1 base and the J gene end by 4 bases; junction bases not matched to a gene: 3. CDR3 length equals 14 residues. The germline V gene has CDR1 LNHDA and CDR2 SQIVND (reference sequence). CDR3 amino acids: CASSIGTGVTEAFF. The CDR3 DNA sequence: TGTGCCAGTAGTATAGGAACAGGGGTCACTGAAGCTTTCTTT.

Here the CDR3 reads CASSELADPHNEQFF. The DNA of the CDR3 is TGCGCCAGCAGTGAACTAGCGGACCCTCACAATGAGCAGTTCTTC. J is TRBJ2-1 and V is TRBV10-1, with TRBD2 matching 8 bases. V shed 3 bases and J 5 bases; nucleotides not matched to a gene: 6. The CDR3 spans 15 residues. Germline CDR1 and CDR2: WNHNN and SYGVQD (reference sequence).

The V gene is TRBV7-6, the J gene TRBJ2-7; unclear D gene. Per germline, CDR1 SGHVS and CDR2 FNYEAQ. Trimming cost V 2 bases and J 4 bases, with 12 bases left between them. The CDR3 is made up of 14 amino acids. DNA for the CDR3: TGTGCCAGCAGCTTATCCGCAGACGTTTACGAGCAGTACTTC. This sequence encodes CASSLSADVYEQYF.

This chain links TRBV6-5 with TRBJ1-2, with a tentative D call TRBD1 (5 bases). Germline V gene sequence: CDR1 MNHEY, CDR2 SVGAGI. V dropped 5 bases and J dropped 2 bases, with 15 bases sitting between them. This CDR3 contains 15 residues. Written as DNA, the CDR3 is TGTGCCAGCAGTCTTACAGGAAGACTCAACTATGGCTACACCTTC. Its protein is CASSLTGRLNYGYTF.

This sequence joins TRBV7-9 and TRBJ1-5; possibly TRBD1 for D (5 bases). The CDR3 covers 17 residues. Germline values: CDR1 SEHNR, CDR2 FQNEAQ (reference sequence). The V and J ends lost 1 base and 0 bases respectively, with 13 bases between them. The CDR3 DNA reads as TGTGCCAGCAGCTTAGTTCCAGGGCCTTATAGCAATCAGCCCCAGCATTTT. Translating gives CASSLVPGPYSNQPQHF.